These 25 T cell receptor beta chains were all obtained from the same sample, sequenced in a study of blood T cell repertoires in COVID-19. Sequencing used immunoSEQ multiplex PCR; TCRdb keeps in-frame clones, though not all of them. The data show a few hundred thousand clones, about 86% seen once. Sequences were obtained from peripheral blood. The receptors were gathered from a woman aged 50 to 60 with acute or convalescent COVID-19.

The chain joins TRBV25-1 to TRBJ2-5; TRBD1 matches at 11 bases. Germline V lookup: CDR1 MGHDK, CDR2 SYGVNS. The V gene end was trimmed by 6 bases and the J gene end by 7 bases; junction bases not matched to a gene: 4. This CDR3 region has 13 residues. CDR3 bases: TGTGCCAGCAGCGTGGGACAGGGGGGGACCCAGTACTTC. Translated, it gives CASSVGQGGTQYF.

The rearrangement links TRBV19 to TRBJ2-1; D is unclear. V gave up 7 bases and J gave up 7 bases, with 14 bases separating them. The CDR3 is 13 residues long. Germline CDR1 is LNHDA and CDR2 is SQIVND (reference sequence). CDR3 protein: CASTMGPSNEQFF. The CDR3 DNA reads as TGTGCCAGTACCATGGGCCCTTCGAATGAGCAGTTCTTC.

This sequence joins TRBV12-5 and TRBJ2-1, with 7 bases fitting TRBD2. From germline, CDR1 is LGHNT and CDR2 FRNRAP. The CDR3 is 14 amino acids. V shed 5 bases, J shed 6 bases, and the junction held 7 bases outside the gene matches. CDR3 DNA sequence: TGTGCTAGTGGTCACGATGGGACTACCAATGAGCAGTTCTTC. Residues: CASGHDGTTNEQFF.

V usage is TRBV9 and J usage is TRBJ2-2; the match to TRBD2 covers 7 bases. Germline lookup yields CDR1 SGDLS and CDR2 YYNGEE. Germline trimming cut 3 bases from V and 3 bases from J; bases unmatched to any gene: 2. The CDR3 has 14 amino acids. CDR3 region: CASSGEGYTGELFF. The CDR3 nucleotides read TGTGCCAGCAGCGGGGAGGGGTACACCGGGGAGCTGTTTTTT. Complete variable domain (other parts from reference TRBV9 and TRBJ2-2): DSGVTQTPKHLITATGQRVTLRCSPRSGDLSVYWYQQSLDQGLQFLIQYYNGEERAKGNILERFSAQQFPDLHSELNLSSLELGDSALYFCASSGEGYTGELFFGEGSRLTVL.

J is TRBJ2-3 and V is TRBV6-2 or TRBV6-3; D gene ambiguous. Trimming stripped 2 bases from V and 4 bases from J, with 16 bases between. This CDR3 contains 16 residues. CDR1 is MNHEY and CDR2 is SVGEGT in the germline V gene. DNA for the CDR3: TGTGCCAGCAGTTACGACCCTAGGAGATATCCAGATACGCAGTATTTT. It encodes CASSYDPRRYPDTQYF.

This clone is a singleton in its sample. This chain joins TRBV6-5 and TRBJ2-1; 8 bases line up with TRBD2. The V segment lost 6 bases and the J segment 6 bases; nucleotides outside the gene matches: 10. The CDR3 spans 15 residues. Germline CDR1 is MNHEY and CDR2 is SVGAGI. The CDR3 spells CASRSPGREGNEQFF. In DNA form, the CDR3 reads TGTGCCAGCAGATCACCCGGACGGGAGGGCAATGAGCAGTTCTTC.

This rearrangement joins TRBV7-9 to TRBJ1-1; tentatively, D is TRBD1 (5 bases). Germline V gene data show CDR1 as SEHNR and CDR2 as FQNEAQ (reference sequence). V was clipped by 2 bases and J by 12 bases, with 10 bases between them. The CDR3 extends over 11 amino acids. The CDR3 region is CASSLSREPFF. The DNA of the CDR3 is TGTGCCAGCAGCTTAAGCAGGGAACCTTTCTTT. The full variable domain, completed using reference TRBV7-9 and TRBJ1-1, is DTGVSQNPRHKITKRGQNVTFRCDPISEHNRLYWYRQTLGQGPEFLTYFQNEAQLEKSRLLSDRFSAERPKGSFSTLEIQRTEQGDSAMYLCASSLSREPFFGQGTRLTVV.

This chain joins TRBV6-5 and TRBJ2-3, with 9 positions matching TRBD2. V was clipped by 2 bases and J by 4 bases; unmatched bases: 7. Germline V gene lookup returns CDR1 MNHEY and CDR2 SVGAGI. The CDR3 is made up of 16 amino acids. The CDR3 DNA follows: TGTGCCAGCAGTTACAGACGGCTAGCGGGGTCAGATACGCAGTATTTT. Translated, it gives CASSYRRLAGSDTQYF.

The chain recombines TRBV4-2 with TRBJ2-3, with D hard to call. CDR1 and CDR2 from the germline V gene are LGHNA and YNFKEQ. The V and J ends lost 0 bases and 6 bases respectively, with 10 bases between them. The CDR3 totals 14 residues. This chain's CDR3 is CASSQDGREDTQYF. The DNA for the CDR3 is TGTGCCAGCAGCCAAGATGGTCGTGAGGATACGCAGTATTTT.

V usage is TRBV11-3 and J usage is TRBJ2-1; 7 bases align to TRBD1. After removal of 0 bases from V and 7 bases from J, the junction contained 3 bases not matched to a gene. CDR1 and CDR2 from the germline V gene are SGHNT and YENEEA. The CDR3 totals 14 residues. CDR3 in amino acids: CASSLDGRGNEQFF. The CDR3 DNA is TGTGCCAGCAGCTTAGATGGCAGGGGGAATGAGCAGTTCTTC.

The chain has TRBV5-1 and TRBJ1-4; D is possibly TRBD1 (5 bases). V shed 0 bases and J shed 8 bases, with 11 bases lying between them. From germline, CDR1 is SGHRS and CDR2 YFSETQ. The CDR3 runs to 14 residues. The CDR3 DNA reads TGCGCCAGCAGCTTGGATTTCAGGGAAGAAAAACTGTTTTTT. This sequence encodes CASSLDFREEKLFF.

The rearrangement joins TRBV7-3 to TRBJ1-1; 12 nucleotides match TRBD1. The trim removed 4 bases at V and 12 bases at J, leaving 12 bases unmatched. Germline-derived CDR1 and CDR2 are SGHTA and FQGTGA. The CDR3 has 15 amino acids. The CDR3 spells CASSSTTGTGGQTFF. The CDR3 DNA reads TGTGCCAGCAGCTCTACTACCGGGACAGGGGGCCAAACTTTCTTT.

This clone was detected only once. This chain uses TRBV9 with TRBJ1-1; D possibly corresponds to TRBD1 (6 bases). CDR3 size: 15 residues. Trimming cost V 1 base and J 1 base, with 11 bases left between them. From germline, CDR1 is SGDLS and CDR2 YYNGEE. CDR3 in amino acids: CASSVRSGANTEAFF. The CDR3 DNA reads TGTGCCAGCAGCGTAAGATCAGGGGCGAACACTGAAGCTTTCTTT.

The V and J genes are TRBV12-3 or TRBV12-4 and TRBJ1-1; weak D call: TRBD1 (6 bases). The CDR3 contains 13 residues. Trimming removed 3 bases at V and 8 bases at J, with 13 bases between. The CDR3 loop is CASSFNTDREAFF. The DNA for the CDR3 is TGTGCCAGCAGTTTTAATACCGACAGGGAAGCTTTCTTT.

This clone was detected a few times. V usage is TRBV6-5 and J usage is TRBJ2-3; D possibly corresponds to TRBD1 (6 bases). This CDR3 has 13 amino acids. Germline assignment: CDR1 MNHEY and CDR2 SVGAGI. Trimming took 3 bases from V and 7 from J, leaving 11 bases between them. CDR3 nucleotides: TGTGCCAGCAGTTATACAGGGTTGAATACGCAGTATTTT. Its translation: CASSYTGLNTQYF.

The chain combines TRBV7-9 with TRBJ1-1; maybe TRBD1 (5 bases). V lost 5 bases, J lost 3 bases, and 13 bases lay in between. Germline V gene lookup returns CDR1 SEHNR and CDR2 FQNEAQ (reference sequence). The CDR3 consists of 14 residues. DNA of the CDR3: TGTGCCAGCAGCCCTAGTACGGGGGACACTGAAGCTTTCTTT. Translation gives CASSPSTGDTEAFF.

The rearrangement links TRBV18 to TRBJ1-2, with D possibly TRBD1 on 6 matching bases. This CDR3 comprises 15 residues. V was pared by 4 bases and J by 5 bases, with 17 bases between. Germline V CDR1 and CDR2: KGHSH, LQKENI. The DNA of the CDR3 is TGTGCCAGCTCACTAAACAGGGATACAGAGTATGGCTACACCTTC. It specifies CASSLNRDTEYGYTF.

The chain is built from TRBV3-1 (or the pseudogene TRBV3-2) and TRBJ2-5, with 8 positions matching TRBD1. Trimming at V came to 3 bases and at J to 1 base, leaving 4 bases not matched to a gene. The CDR3 runs to 15 residues. Per the germline V gene, CDR1 is LGHDT and CDR2 is YNNKEL (reference sequence). CDR3 in amino acids: CASSHGQGPQETQYF. CDR3 coding DNA: TGTGCCAGCAGCCACGGACAGGGCCCCCAAGAGACCCAGTACTTC.

This chain links TRBV27 with TRBJ2-3; tentatively, D is TRBD1 (6 bases). This CDR3 region has 12 residues. The germline V and J ends were trimmed by 6 bases and 6 bases, with 10 bases remaining between them. In germline, CDR1 is MNHEY, CDR2 SMNVEV (reference sequence). The CDR3 reads CASSRDRDTQYF. DNA of the CDR3: TGTGCCAGCAGCCGCGACAGGGATACGCAGTATTTT.

The V and J genes are TRBV4-1 and TRBJ1-2; TRBD1 aligns across 7 bases. This CDR3 has 15 residues. Germline V CDR1 and CDR2: MGHRA, YSYEKL. V shed 2 bases, J shed 3 bases, and the junction held 6 bases outside the gene matches. The CDR3 reads CASSQLQGQHYGYTF. CDR3 coding DNA: TGCGCCAGCAGCCAACTACAGGGGCAACACTATGGCTACACCTTC.

As DNA, the CDR3 is TGTGCCAGCAGTTTATTCGCCCCGGGATACGGCTCCTATAATTCACCCCTCCACTTT. Amino acid sequence: CASSLFAPGYGSYNSPLHF. V gene TRBV27 combines with J gene TRBJ1-6; D gene ambiguous. In germline, CDR1 is MNHEY, CDR2 SMNVEV (reference sequence). V shed 1 base and J shed 0 bases, with 16 bases lying between them. CDR3 length: 19 residues.

The chain links TRBV19 to TRBJ2-7; D perhaps matches TRBD1 (5 bases). The CDR3 is 15 amino acids. Germline loops: CDR1 LNHDA, CDR2 SQIVND (reference sequence). Trimming stripped 5 bases from V and 0 bases from J, with 14 bases between. CDR3 DNA sequence: TGTGCCAGTAGTGGACGACAGCACAGCTCCTACGAGCAGTACTTC. It encodes CASSGRQHSSYEQYF.

This clone was picked up one time. J is TRBJ2-3 and V is TRBV5-6; tentatively, D is TRBD2 (5 bases). Germline V gene data show CDR1 as SGHDT and CDR2 as YYEEEE. V shed 4 bases and J shed 5 bases, with 14 bases lying between them. The CDR3 has 14 amino acids. CDR3 nucleotides: TGTGCCAGCAGCCTAGACTATTGGGGAGATACGCAGTATTTT. It yields the protein CASSLDYWGDTQYF.

The chain recombines TRBV27 with TRBJ1-1; the match to TRBD1 covers 7 bases. V lost 5 bases and J lost 7; bases outside the gene matches: 10. Per germline, CDR1 MNHEY and CDR2 SMNVEV (reference sequence). The CDR3 has 14 residues. CDR3 amino acids: CASSPGDSRGEAFF. In nucleotides, the CDR3 is TGTGCCAGCAGTCCAGGGGACAGCCGGGGTGAAGCTTTCTTT.

The chain links TRBV6-5 to TRBJ2-5, with D unresolved. This CDR3 is 13 amino acids long. The germline V gene has CDR1 MNHEY and CDR2 SVGAGI. V was trimmed by 2 bases and J by 4 bases, leaving 8 bases between them. The CDR3 DNA sequence: TGTGCCAGCAGTTACGGCCTTGCAGAGACCCAGTACTTC. It codes for CASSYGLAETQYF.